Listed below are T cell receptor beta chains from one sample, sequenced in a study of neoadjuvant anti-PD-1 for oral cavity cancer. Here immunoSEQ multiplex PCR was the method, and the copy in TCRdb shows in-frame clones only, minus some. The sample lists roughly 25,000 clones, over 20% occurring once. This specimen consisted of tumor tissue, obtained after nivolumab (anti-PD-1) treatment. Receptor source: a person between 40 and 80 years old with oral cavity squamous cell carcinoma. Both conserved end residues are part of each CDR3. A D gene is named only where the DNA matches it firmly. Clone size is not always given. Where it is, it says once, few, many or a class for expanded clones.

15 | - | - | TRBJ1-2 | TRBV7-9 | TGTGCCAGCAGCTCCCCGGTAGTGAGGATCGATGGCTACACCTTC | CASSSPVVRIDGYTF
17 | - | - | TRBJ2-2 | TRBV9 | TGTGCCAGCAGCGTAGCTGGGGACTTTGGGAACACCGGGGAGCTGTTTTTT | CASSVAGDFGNTGELFF
13 | - | few | TRBJ2-7 | TRBV7-9 | TGTGCCAGCAGCCACGATACGCCGGACGAGCAGTACTTC | CASSHDTPDEQYF
14 | TRBD2 | - | TRBJ2-5 | TRBV7-2 | TGTGCCAGCAGCTCCGGACTAGCGTGGGAGACCCAGTACTTC | CASSSGLAWETQYF
11 | - | few | TRBJ1-2 | TRBV6-1 | TGTGCCAGCACGGACCGGGTGGGCTACACCTTC | CASTDRVGYTF
15 | - | - | TRBJ2-6 | TRBV28 | TGTGCCAGCAGTTTAAGGGGAGCTGGGGCCAACGTCCTGACTTTC | CASSLRGAGANVLTF
14 | - | - | TRBJ2-5 | TRBV6-5 | TGTGCCACACACCAGCCAGGGCAACAAGAGACCCAGTACTTC | CATHQPGQQETQYF
14 | - | few | TRBJ2-3 | TRBV12-2 | TGTGCAAGTCGCTTAGGACAGGGCACAGATACGCAGTATTTT | CASRLGQGTDTQYF
13 | TRBD2 | few | TRBJ2-7 | TRBV6-6 | TGTGCCAGCACTGGCGGGAGTGCCTACGAGCAGTACTTC | CASTGGSAYEQYF
16 | - | few | TRBJ1-5 | TRBV18 | TGTGCCAGCTCACCTCTCAGAATCGAAAGCAATCAGCCCCAGCATTTT | CASSPLRIESNQPQHF
19 | TRBD1 | - | TRBJ2-6 | TRBV7-9 | TGTGCCAGCAGCTTAGCACGGACAGGGGGCTTCTCTGGGGCCAACGTCCTGACTTTC | CASSLARTGGFSGANVLTF
13 | - | - | TRBJ1-4 | TRBV27 | TGTGCCAGCAGATCGAGGAGAAATGAAAAACTGTTTTTT | CASRSRRNEKLFF
14 | TRBD1 | - | TRBJ1-4 | TRBV4-1 | TGCGCCAGCAGCGATCCGGGACAGTCGAAAAAACTGTTTTTT | CASSDPGQSKKLFF
13 | TRBD1 | once | TRBJ1-1 | TRBV29-1 | TGCAGCGCCCGACAGGGACTGAACACTGAAGCTTTCTTT | CSARQGLNTEAFF
17 | TRBD2 | - | TRBJ2-1 | TRBV7-8 | TGTGCCAGCAGACCCTTTTTAGCGGGGAACGACTACAATGAGCAGTTCTTC | CASRPFLAGNDYNEQFF
11 | - | - | TRBJ1-1 | TRBV5-4 | TGTGCCAGCAGCTTAGGTGTAGAAGCTTTCTTT | CASSLGVEAFF
15 | - | - | TRBJ2-7 | TRBV15 | TGTGCCACCAGCAGAGTGGGAGGGGGCTTCTACGAGCAGTACTTC | CATSRVGGGFYEQYF
16 | - | few | TRBJ1-1 | TRBV19 | TGTGCCAGTAAACCCCTTTTGGGGCAGATGAACACTGAAGCTTTCTTT | CASKPLLGQMNTEAFF
15 | TRBD2 | few | TRBJ2-5 | TRBV6-5 | TGTGCCAGCAGGGAGACTAGCGGGAGGGTAGAGACCCAGTACTTC | CASRETSGRVETQYF
12 | - | - | TRBJ2-1 | TRBV28 | TGTGCCAGCAGTTTAAAAGTCAATGAGCAGTTCTTC | CASSLKVNEQFF
18 | - | - | TRBJ2-7 | TRBV5-4 | TGTGCCAGCAGCTTGGTTCCTGGAGGGCAGGTCGGGGCGAGCGAGCAGTACTTC | CASSLVPGGQVGASEQYF
13 | - | few | TRBJ1-1 | TRBV7-3 | TGTGCCAGCAGCTTATCCCGGAACACTGAAGCTTTCTTT | CASSLSRNTEAFF
15 | TRBD2 | - | TRBJ2-5 | TRBV9 | TGTGCCAGCAGCGCCCGACTAGCGGGAGATGAGACCCAGTACTTC | CASSARLAGDETQYF
15 | - | - | TRBJ2-2 | TRBV7-9 | TGTGCCAGCAGCTTAGATGTGGGAGTGACCGGGGAGCTGTTTTTT | CASSLDVGVTGELFF
16 | - | few | TRBJ2-7 | TRBV4-1 | TGCGCCAGCAGCCAAGAGTCGGGACTCCCCGGCCACGAGCAGTACTTC | CASSQESGLPGHEQYF
13 | TRBD1 | many | TRBJ2-5 | TRBV5-1 | TGCGCCAGCAGCTTGGGAGGGGGCGAGACCCAGTACTTC | CASSLGGGETQYF
15 | TRBD1 | - | TRBJ2-2 | TRBV7-8 | TGTGCCAGCAGCCCGGGACAGACAAGGTCCGGGGAGCTGTTTTTT | CASSPGQTRSGELFF
13 | - | - | TRBJ1-1 | TRBV2 | TGTGCCAGCAGAGGGCTCAAGAACACTGAAGCTTTCTTT | CASRGLKNTEAFF
17 | TRBD1 | - | TRBJ2-4 | TRBV5-1 | TGCGCCAGCAGCTTGGGTTATTCGGGACAGGGGGCGAACATTCAGTACTTC | CASSLGYSGQGANIQYF
16 | - | - | TRBJ1-5 | TRBV4-2 | TGTGCCAGCAGCCAAGACATTAAGGTTAGCAATCAGCCCCAGCATTTT | CASSQDIKVSNQPQHF
15 | - | - | TRBJ1-2 | TRBV4-2 | TGTGCCAGCAGCCAAGATCTTCAGGGGAACTATGGCTACACCTTC | CASSQDLQGNYGYTF
17 | - | few | TRBJ2-6 | TRBV27 | TGTGCCAGCAGACTAGGGACGGTACGCTCTGGGGCCAACGTCCTGACTTTC | CASRLGTVRSGANVLTF
19 | TRBD1 | few | TRBJ2-5 | TRBV29-1 | TGCAGCGTTGATGGGACCAGACAGGGGGACGGGGGTAGCAAAGAGACCCAGTACTTC | CSVDGTRQGDGGSKETQYF
14 | TRBD1 | - | TRBJ1-2 | TRBV6-6 | TGTGCCAGCAGTCACGGACAGGGAGACTATGGCTACACCTTC | CASSHGQGDYGYTF
16 | - | few | TRBJ2-7 | TRBV4-1 | TGCGCCAGCAGCCAAGATACGGCGCTTGGGGGACGCGAGCAGTACTTC | CASSQDTALGGREQYF
12 | - | - | TRBJ1-2 | TRBV27 | TGTGCCAGCAGACCTCAGGGATATGGCTACACCTTC | CASRPQGYGYTF
18 | TRBD1 | - | TRBJ1-5 | TRBV7-9 | TGTGCCAGCAGCTTAGGGGGGAACCGGGACAGATCCAATCAGCCCCAGCATTTT | CASSLGGNRDRSNQPQHF
13 | - | - | TRBJ1-5 | TRBV10-3 | TGTGCCATCAGGGGGGTAGGCAATCAGCCCCAGCATTTT | CAIRGVGNQPQHF